A selection of T cell receptor beta chains follows, all from one sample in a study of T cells in localized non-small cell lung cancer. Libraries were prepared by immunoSEQ multiplex PCR; TCRdb keeps only in-frame clonotypes and omits some of them. Here the sample spans 130,000 or so clones, roughly 90% being singletons. The sequencing used peripheral blood, collected before any cancer treatment. These TCRs come from a female donor of 60 years or more with stage I lung adenocarcinoma. CDR3s include the opening cysteine and the closing phenylalanine or tryptophan. Fields, in order: D gene, V gene, J gene, clone size, CDR3 protein, CDR3 DNA. D genes are given only for firm matches. A row's size may be missing; if present it is once, few, many or a size class.

NA	TRBV9	TRBJ1-3	once	CASSPREGLRNTIYF	TGTGCCAGCAGCCCCCGCGAAGGGTTGCGAAACACCATATATTTT
TRBD2	TRBV7-9	TRBJ2-1	NA	CASSPTGTKSSYNEQFF	TGTGCCAGCAGCCCGACCGGGACTAAGAGCTCCTACAATGAGCAGTTCTTC
NA	TRBV6-5	TRBJ1-2	NA	CASSYSGPSYGYTF	TGTGCCAGCAGTTACTCGGGGCCATCCTATGGCTACACCTTC
TRBD2	TRBV15	TRBJ2-5	NA	CATSRSGRAWAVETQYF	TGTGCCACCAGCAGAAGCGGGAGGGCCTGGGCGGTTGAGACCCAGTACTTC
TRBD2	TRBV4-1	TRBJ2-1	many	CASSQGRTRGPAQQFF	TGCGCCAGCAGCCAAGGTAGGACTAGGGGACCGGCTCAGCAGTTCTTC
TRBD1	TRBV7-8	TRBJ1-5	NA	CASSITGGKLQPQHF	TGTGCCAGCAGCATAACAGGGGGCAAGCTTCAGCCCCAGCATTTT
TRBD1	TRBV18	TRBJ1-1	NA	CASSPRGSTEAFF	TGTGCCAGCTCACCCAGGGGGTCTACTGAAGCTTTCTTT
NA	TRBV7-9	TRBJ1-4	NA	CASSFIGANEKLFF	TGTGCCAGCAGCTTTATAGGGGCGAATGAAAAACTGTTTTTT
NA	TRBV5-1	TRBJ1-5	NA	CASSLEGLNQPQHF	TGCGCCAGCAGCTTGGAGGGCCTAAATCAGCCCCAGCATTTT
NA	TRBV20-1	TRBJ2-7	NA	CSASISEQYF	TGCAGTGCTAGTATCAGTGAGCAGTACTTC
TRBD2	TRBV9	TRBJ2-2	NA	CASSVARTSGTGELFF	TGTGCCAGCAGCGTAGCCAGGACTAGCGGGACCGGGGAGCTGTTTTTT
NA	TRBV9	TRBJ2-3	NA	CASSVGGGINTDTQYF	TGTGCCAGCAGCGTGGGAGGGGGGATCAACACAGATACGCAGTATTTT
NA	TRBV5-5	TRBJ2-5	once	CASSPTNIQETQYF	TGTGCCAGCAGCCCAACCAACATACAAGAGACCCAGTACTTC
TRBD1	TRBV4-1	TRBJ2-2	NA	CASSQWQGALTGELFF	TGCGCCAGCAGCCAATGGCAGGGGGCGCTTACCGGGGAGCTGTTTTTT
NA	TRBV6-1	TRBJ2-7	once	CASSERIASSYEQYF	TGTGCCAGCAGTGAAAGAATAGCCAGCTCCTACGAGCAGTACTTC
TRBD2	TRBV2	TRBJ2-4	NA	CASISRRELGSWYF	TGTGCCAGCATCTCCCGGCGGGAGTTGGGCTCGTGGTACTTC
TRBD2	TRBV6-6	TRBJ2-7	NA	CASLRLAGAYEQYF	TGTGCCAGCCTGCGACTAGCGGGAGCCTACGAGCAGTACTTC
TRBD2	TRBV28	TRBJ2-1	NA	CASSSSGRAGFARNEQFF	TGTGCCAGCAGCTCCAGCGGGAGGGCCGGATTCGCGAGGAATGAGCAGTTCTTC
NA	TRBV30	TRBJ1-5	few	CAWSGGQSNQPQHF	TGTGCCTGGAGTGGGGGACAAAGCAATCAGCCCCAGCATTTT
NA	TRBV20-1	TRBJ2-5	NA	CSARGETQYF	TGCAGTGCTAGAGGAGAGACCCAGTACTTC
TRBD1	TRBV7-3	TRBJ2-2	NA	CASSSRTGGSWAGELFF	TGTGCCAGCAGCTCCCGGACAGGGGGCTCTTGGGCCGGGGAGCTGTTTTTT
NA	TRBV1	TRBJ1-1	NA	CTSSQAQTEAFF	TGCACCAGCAGCCAAGCCCAGACAGAAGCTTTCTTT
TRBD2	TRBV28	TRBJ2-3	NA	CASSSGTSGSADTQYF	TGTGCCAGCAGTTCCGGGACTAGCGGGAGCGCAGATACGCAGTATTTT
NA	TRBV5-1	TRBJ1-2	NA	CASSLGRSYTF	TGCGCCAGCAGCTTGGGACGTAGCTACACCTTC
NA	TRBV5-1	TRBJ2-1	NA	CASSYLRTYNEQFF	TGCGCCAGCAGCTACTTGCGGACTTACAATGAGCAGTTCTTC
TRBD2	TRBV6-4	TRBJ2-1	NA	CASSGRAGGPNEQFF	TGTGCCAGCAGTGGGAGAGCGGGAGGCCCCAATGAGCAGTTCTTC
NA	TRBV5-1	TRBJ2-7	NA	CASTPRGSSEQYF	TGCGCCAGCACCCCGAGAGGTTCTAGCGAGCAGTACTTC
NA	TRBV5-5	TRBJ2-2	NA	CASSRRAGSNTGELFF	TGTGCCAGCAGCCGGAGGGCAGGCTCGAACACCGGGGAGCTGTTTTTT
TRBD1	TRBV5-4	TRBJ1-1	many	CASSSRQGSNTEAFF	TGTGCCAGCAGCTCCCGACAGGGCAGTAACACTGAAGCTTTCTTT
NA	TRBV7-2	TRBJ2-3	NA	CASSAEGGGTQYF	TGTGCCAGCAGCGCCGAGGGAGGGGGTACGCAGTATTTT
NA	TRBV2	TRBJ2-2	few	CASRVLAYTGELFF	TGTGCCAGCAGGGTTCTAGCATACACCGGGGAGCTGTTTTTT
TRBD2	TRBV6-6	TRBJ2-7	NA	CASREREDSYEQYF	TGTGCCAGCAGGGAGCGGGAGGATTCCTACGAGCAGTACTTC
NA	TRBV28	TRBJ2-5	NA	CASSSVRSLQETQYF	TGTGCCAGCAGTTCGGTCAGATCCCTTCAAGAGACCCAGTACTTC
NA	TRBV19	TRBJ1-2	NA	CASRASRGGSYGYTF	TGTGCCAGTAGAGCCTCTCGGGGGGGGAGCTATGGCTACACCTTC
NA	TRBV11-2	TRBJ1-1	NA	CASIFLGGSNTEAFF	TGTGCCAGCATCTTCCTTGGGGGCTCAAACACTGAAGCTTTCTTT
NA	TRBV11-1	TRBJ2-4	NA	CASSRFRDNILHIQYF	TGTGCCAGCAGCCGATTCCGGGACAACATACTTCACATTCAGTACTTC
NA	TRBV27	TRBJ1-2	NA	CASSSAARVPRGYGYTF	TGTGCCAGCAGCTCCGCGGCTCGGGTGCCCCGGGGTTATGGCTACACCTTC
TRBD2	TRBV5-3	TRBJ2-1	NA	CARSFLAGSPNEQFF	TGTGCCAGAAGCTTTTTAGCGGGGTCACCCAATGAGCAGTTCTTC
NA	TRBV2	TRBJ1-5	many	CASSEAAGPPQHF	TGTGCCAGCAGTGAAGCGGCAGGGCCGCCCCAGCATTTT
NA	TRBV2	TRBJ2-1	NA	CASSDDGRKYNEQFF	TGTGCCAGCAGTGATGACGGGAGAAAATACAATGAGCAGTTCTTC
NA	TRBV6-5	TRBJ2-7	NA	CASSYKHEQYF	TGTGCCAGCAGTTACAAGCACGAGCAGTACTTC
NA	TRBV10-3	TRBJ2-1	NA	CAISESVTNEQFF	TGTGCCATCAGTGAGTCTGTGACAAATGAGCAGTTCTTC
NA	TRBV28	TRBJ1-5	NA	CASISTGGERQPQHF	TGTGCCAGCATCTCAACGGGGGGGGAAAGGCAGCCCCAGCATTTT